This record covers a single TCR beta chain. The sample originates from a study of blood T cell repertoires in COVID-19. Germline V lookup: CDR1 LGHDT, CDR2 YNNKEL (reference sequence). V lost 2 bases to trimming and J lost 8 bases; unmatched junction nucleotides: 6. CDR3 length equals 14 residues. Clones were read by immunoSEQ multiplex PCR, and TCRdb kept only the in-frame ones, dropping some. Altogether about 63,000 clones are present, around 80% being singletons, with the ten largest covering over 30%. The chain recombines TRBV3-1 (or the pseudogene TRBV3-2) with TRBJ1-2; 9 bases match TRBD1. Sequenced material: peripheral blood. This TCR was recovered from a human donor in a cohort sampled during active COVID-19. The CDR3 DNA reads TGTGCCAGCAGCCAACCTAACAGGGGGCTGGGCTACACCTTC. Translated, it gives CASSQPNRGLGYTF.